The 12 T cell receptor beta chains below were found in one sample sequenced in a study of blood T cell repertoires in COVID-19. Libraries were prepared by immunoSEQ multiplex PCR; TCRdb keeps only in-frame clonotypes and omits some of them. This table holds some 200,000 clones, roughly 87% found once. The sequenced sample was PBMCs or T cells enriched from blood (not recorded which). The origin of the receptors is a woman aged 25-40 years who had recovered from COVID-19.

The chain is built from TRBV27 and TRBJ1-1; possibly TRBD1 for D (6 bases). Germline V CDR1 and CDR2: MNHEY, SMNVEV (reference sequence). V lost 5 bases and J lost 3, with 16 bases in between. CDR3 length: 15 amino acids. Here the CDR3 reads CASSAIQGGDTEAFF. As DNA, the CDR3 is TGTGCCAGCAGTGCGATACAGGGTGGGGACACTGAAGCTTTCTTT.

V usage is TRBV12-3 or TRBV12-4 and J usage is TRBJ1-4, with D uncertain. CDR3 length: 13 residues. With 6 bases removed from V and 7 bases from J, the gap between germline ends came to 12 bases. The CDR3 DNA reads TGTGCCAGCAGACGATCGGGGAGTGAAAAACTGTTTTTT. It yields the protein CASRRSGSEKLFF.

The gene calls are TRBV7-2 and TRBJ2-1; the D gene is possibly TRBD2 (6 bases). The ends were cut back, 1 base at V and 7 bases at J, with 14 bases in the middle. Looked up from germline, CDR1 is SGHTA and CDR2 is FQGNSA. This CDR3 spans 15 amino acids. The CDR3 protein is CASSLVLALGNEQFF. CDR3 sequence (DNA): TGTGCCAGCAGCTTAGTCCTAGCGCTTGGTAATGAGCAGTTCTTC.

The chain has TRBV5-1 and TRBJ1-1; D possibly corresponds to TRBD1 (6 bases). V dropped 4 bases and J dropped 2 bases, with 12 bases sitting between them. In germline, CDR1 is SGHRS, CDR2 YFSETQ. The CDR3 is 14 amino acids. The CDR3 spells CASSQLTGNTEAFF. The CDR3 DNA reads TGCGCCAGCAGCCAACTGACAGGAAACACTGAAGCTTTCTTT.

The chain is built from TRBV6-2 or TRBV6-3 and TRBJ1-1, with D hard to call. CDR3 length equals 12 residues. V dropped 0 bases and J dropped 10 bases, with 9 bases sitting between them. Per the germline V gene, CDR1 is MNHEY and CDR2 is SVGEGT. The CDR3 DNA sequence: TGTGCCAGCAGTTACTCCGTAAACGGAGCTTTCTTT. Translated: CASSYSVNGAFF.

This chain connects TRBV5-4 to TRBJ2-3; 9 bases are shared with TRBD2. The length of the CDR3 is 16 residues. Germline CDR1 reads SGHNT; CDR2 reads YYREEE (reference sequence). The V and J ends lost 0 bases and 4 bases, in that order; junction bases with no gene match: 6. CDR3 sequence: CASSLGGGGAPDTQYF. The CDR3 nucleotides are TGTGCCAGCAGCTTGGGTGGCGGGGGGGCCCCAGATACGCAGTATTTT.

This chain uses TRBV12-3 or TRBV12-4 with TRBJ1-2; 7 nucleotides align to TRBD1. The ends lost 6 bases at V and 5 bases at J; junction bases unmatched: 6. CDR3 size: 13 residues. This chain's CDR3 is CASSDDRAYGYTF. CDR3 DNA: TGTGCCAGCAGCGATGACAGGGCATATGGCTACACCTTC.

The chain joins TRBV24-1 to TRBJ2-1; a weak D match, TRBD1 (7 bases). The CDR3 spans 16 residues. Germline V gives CDR1 KGHDR, CDR2 SFDVKD. The V gene lost 4 bases and the J gene lost 0 bases, with 12 bases spanning the gap. CDR3 coding DNA: TGTGCCACCAGTGACACCAGGGGGGCCTCCTACAATGAGCAGTTCTTC. It yields the protein CATSDTRGASYNEQFF.

J is TRBJ1-5 and V is TRBV6-5, with TRBD1 identical over 7 bases. This CDR3 contains 15 residues. Per germline, CDR1 MNHEY and CDR2 SVGAGI. The V and J ends lost 8 bases and 1 base, in that order; junction bases with no gene match: 8. CDR3 nucleotides: TGTGCCAGCGGCCAGGACAGGAAGAGCAATCAGCCCCAGCATTTT. As protein: CASGQDRKSNQPQHF.

This clone was detected only once. The rearrangement links TRBV6-2 or TRBV6-3 to TRBJ1-5; D remains ambiguous. Germline CDR1 is MNHEY and CDR2 is SVGEGT. V was clipped by 4 bases and J by 5 bases, with 9 bases between them. The CDR3 totals 13 residues. The CDR3 DNA reads TGTGCCAGCAGTTTCCGGTTGGATCAGCCCCAGCATTTT. Protein: CASSFRLDQPQHF.

V usage is TRBV3-1 (or the pseudogene TRBV3-2) and J usage is TRBJ2-2; the match to TRBD2 covers 13 bases. Germline-derived CDR1 and CDR2 are LGHDT and YNNKEL (reference sequence). This CDR3 region has 18 residues. Trimming took 4 bases from V and 1 from J; bases not matched to a gene: 6. The CDR3 sequence: CASSLPGLAGLNTGELFF. As DNA, the CDR3 is TGTGCCAGCAGCCTACCGGGACTAGCGGGATTGAACACCGGGGAGCTGTTTTTT.

The V call is TRBV5-8, the J call TRBJ2-2; D might be TRBD2 (6 bases). V lost 2 bases and J 0 bases, leaving 11 bases between the germline ends. Germline V gene data show CDR1 as SGHTS and CDR2 as YDEGEE. This CDR3 has 16 residues. CDR3 loop: CASSFYWGANTGELFF. DNA of the CDR3: TGTGCCAGCAGCTTCTATTGGGGGGCGAACACCGGGGAGCTGTTTTTT.